The source of this T cell receptor (beta chain) is a study of somatic mutations in cytotoxic T cells in rheumatoid arthritis. Whole-study findings and limits: The study found that the largest CD8+ clone exceeded 20% of CD8+ cells in about an eighth of the roughly 60 patients.

The CDR3 sequence is 15 residues long. Unmatched junction bases numbered 7, after V lost 4 bases and J lost 3 bases. CDR1 MDHEN and CDR2 SYDVKM come from the germline V gene. To note about this clone: The antigen is not known.

Method: immunoSEQ multiplex PCR; TCRdb's copy keeps in-frame clones and lacks some. The table records nearly 3,000 clones, about 94% of them present only once. Sequencing was done on a sample of CD8+ T cells sorted from blood. This TCR was sampled from a young woman with rheumatoid arthritis. The gene calls are TRBV28 and TRBJ2-7; 9 positions agree with TRBD1. The CDR3 region is CASSYATGGYYEQYF. The CDR3 nucleotides are TGTGCCAGCAGTTATGCTACAGGGGGCTACTACGAGCAGTACTTC.